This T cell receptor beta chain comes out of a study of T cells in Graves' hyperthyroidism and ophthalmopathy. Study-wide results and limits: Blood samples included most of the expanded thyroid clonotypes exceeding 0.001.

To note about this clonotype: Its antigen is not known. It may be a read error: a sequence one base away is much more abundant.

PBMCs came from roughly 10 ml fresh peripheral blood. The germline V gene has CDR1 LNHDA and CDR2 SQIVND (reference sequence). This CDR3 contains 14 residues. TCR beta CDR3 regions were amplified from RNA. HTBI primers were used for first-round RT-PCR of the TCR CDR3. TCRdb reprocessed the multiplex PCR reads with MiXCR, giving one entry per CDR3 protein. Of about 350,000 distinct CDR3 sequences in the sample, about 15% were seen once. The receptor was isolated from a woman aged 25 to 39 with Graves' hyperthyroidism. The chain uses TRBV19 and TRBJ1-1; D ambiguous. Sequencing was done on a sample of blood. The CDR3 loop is CASCPRGKNPEAFF. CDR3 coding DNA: TGTGCCAGTTGCCCGCGGGGTAAGAACCCTGAAGCTTTCTTT.